The present entry profiles one T cell receptor beta chain with its context. This clone occurred a few times. Its antigen is not yet known. No base qualities exist here, and no much larger clone lies one base off it. The High Capacity cDNA Reverse Transcription Kit was used to reverse transcribe all of the isolated RNA, meaning that expressed TCRB transcripts were what got sequenced. Deep immunoSEQ sequencing was performed on naive, central memory and regulatory T cell samples, with an average of roughly 3.5 million total reads per sample. Sorted cells were lysed in RLT buffer, and RNA was extracted using DNase-treated RNeasy Micro or Mini kits according to cell number. To prevent cross-contamination, each cell subset was processed individually, whereas patient and healthy donor samples were processed jointly. The immunoSEQ multiplex PCR was used to amplify TCRB sequences from cDNA, generating 87-bp fragments that spanned the CDR3 region. Amplicons were sequenced on the Illumina HiSeq platform. The study's processing was this. PCR bias was computationally corrected using synthetic template baselines, reads within Hamming distance 2 were collapsed, and singletons that could not be merged were discarded. Reads were aligned against IMGT to assign V, D and J genes, CDR3 length and insertions or deletions at six rearrangement sites. Clonotype counts were normalized to sorted cell number within each subset before computing true diversity and Gini coefficients with the tcR R package. Repertoire sharing was quantified using the overlap coefficient calculated on TCRB nucleotide sequences. TCRdb holds this immuneACCESS table with in-frame rearrangements only. Some clones are missing; in checked studies, unresolved V genes explain under half, and the rest has no known cause. From that table come the V and J calls and clone size; the DNA was used to work out D and trimming. This sample gives 300,000 to 350,000 clones in total; less than 10% of them show up just once. The ten largest make up less than 0.45% of the sample.

A single peripheral blood draw of around 0.11 L on average was collected from each donor into heparinised tubes. Using a panel that included CD45RO, CCR7, CD25, CD127, CD95 and CD27, naive, central memory, regulatory and stem cell-like memory CD4+ T cells were sorted on a BD FACSAria II. All sorted populations exceeded 98% purity. PBMCs were isolated immediately by Lymphoprep density gradient centrifugation and stained directly without culture. Samples were stained and sorted in pairs, with one healthy donor and one patient per experiment, so that batch effects were minimized. Via the germline V gene, CDR1 is SQVTM and CDR2 ANQGSEA. V is shortened by 6 bases, J by 3 bases, and the region joining them spans 12 bases. The CDR3 runs 12 amino acids, cysteine and phenylalanine included. Just the 36-base CDR3 DNA is kept, in frame starting at base 1. The data are from a study of beta chain features in type 1 diabetes (dated by TCRdb to the late 2010s). Regarding the research as a whole: Mean age, gender distribution, total cell number and subset yield were not different between patients and healthy donors. A total of roughly 100 million sorted cells were examined across all samples, and the number of cells per subset was strongly correlated with RNA yield. Regulatory and stem cell-like memory subsets were isolated from only 8 patients and about 8 healthy donors, whereas naive and central memory subsets came from all 30 or so donors. In the study, recently diagnosed type 1 diabetes patients and matched healthy donors were compared on the TCRB repertoires of their sorted circulating CD4+ T cell subsets.

On the study overall, not on this receptor specifically: A moderate but significant shortening of TCRB CDR3 length was observed in type 1 diabetes patients in all four CD4+ subsets. The naive, central memory and regulatory TCRB repertoires appeared to resemble one another more closely among patients than among healthy donors. HLA sub-analyses involved small numbers of individuals, so any influence of HLA type on TCRB rearrangement remained unresolved. At VDJ recombination sites, type 1 diabetes patients had fewer insertions and more deleted nucleotides, which implies abnormalities in thymic rearrangement. PCR might favor shorter templates, but patient and control samples were amplified and corrected together, so any skew would affect both groups equally. Sequencing cDNA rather than genomic DNA could over-represent highly expressing activated cells, although activation and CD3 levels did not differ between groups.

The specimen sequenced was central memory CD4+ T cells from blood. The V and J segments used are TRBV29-1 and TRBJ2-7; the D region possibly corresponds to TRBD1 (5 bases align). The clonotype comes from a young woman in good health. The encoded CDR3 is CSVSSGFYEQYF. The bases read TGCAGCGTCTCGTCAGGGTTCTACGAGCAGTACTTC.